Presented here are 16 T cell receptor beta chains from one specimen sequenced in a study of T cell responses to AZD1222 COVID-19 vaccine listed by TCRdb under 2021. According to the study, the label for this sample's time point signals: baseline before first vaccination. The library was obtained by the immunoSEQ multiplex PCR assay. TCRdb stores this immuneACCESS table with in-frame sequences only. Part of the clones is absent; in the studies checked, under half of the shortfall reflects unresolved V genes, and no reason is known for the rest. This sample holds approximately 100,000 clones; about 90% were observed only once. Of the sample, 16% is held by the ten largest clones. The starting material was peripheral blood, obtained on day 0 of AZD1222 vaccination. The origin of the receptors is an adult in good health.

The genes are TRBV7-9 and TRBJ2-1; perhaps TRBD2 as D (6 bases). The germline gives CDR1 SEHNR, CDR2 FQNEAQ (reference sequence). With 5 bases removed from V and 1 base from J, the gap between germline ends came to 15 bases. This CDR3 is 16 amino acids long. The CDR3 here is CASSRQTSYSYNEQFF. The CDR3 DNA sequence: TGTGCCAGCAGCCGGCAAACTAGCTATTCCTACAATGAGCAGTTCTTC.

This clone was counted only a few times. The chain links TRBV2 to TRBJ1-6; D gene unclear. The CDR3 loop spans 13 amino acids. Per germline, CDR1 SNHLY and CDR2 FYNNEI. V lost 7 bases and J lost 3, with 7 bases in between. The CDR3 DNA sequence: TGTGCCAGCACGCAGGACTATAATTCACCCCTCCACTTT. This gives the protein CASTQDYNSPLHF.

This chain joins TRBV7-8 and TRBJ2-7; the match to TRBD2 covers 7 bases. Germline lookup yields CDR1 SGHVS and CDR2 FQNEAQ. V was pared by 2 bases and J by 5 bases, with 3 bases of the junction left unmatched. The CDR3 is 13 amino acids. The CDR3 reads CASSLRGSNEQYF. For the CDR3, the DNA is TGTGCCAGCAGCTTACGCGGGAGCAACGAGCAGTACTTC. The complete variable domain, with remaining parts taken from reference TRBV7-8 and TRBJ2-7, reads GAGVSQSPRYKVAKRGQDVALRCDPISGHVSLFWYQQALGQGPEFLTYFQNEAQLDKSGLPSDRFFAERPEGSVSTLKIQRTQQEDSAVYLCASSLRGSNEQYFGPGTRLTVT.

This chain uses TRBV10-2 with TRBJ2-7, with a tentative D call TRBD1 (5 bases). Trimming removed 10 bases at V and 1 base at J, with 14 bases between. The length of the CDR3 is 13 residues. Germline V CDR1 and CDR2: WSHSY, SAAADI. CDR3 loop: CATRAGGSYEQYF. In nucleotides, the CDR3 is TGCGCCACCAGGGCTGGCGGTTCCTACGAGCAGTACTTC.

The chain combines TRBV28 with TRBJ2-5; a weak D match, TRBD2 (5 bases). Germline lookup yields CDR1 MDHEN and CDR2 SYDVKM. The CDR3 totals 14 residues. Trimming cost V 5 bases and J 5 bases, with 15 bases left between them. The CDR3 DNA is TGTGCCAGCAGTCCGGTGGGAGATCGGGAGACCCAGTACTTC. It codes for CASSPVGDRETQYF.

V gene TRBV4-1 combines with J gene TRBJ2-7; D unclear. CDR3 length equals 18 residues. Trimming stripped 1 base from V and 5 bases from J, with 24 bases between. Germline-derived CDR1 and CDR2 are MGHRA and YSYEKL. CDR3 protein: CASSQVKLWPQVSDEQYF. The CDR3 DNA sequence: TGCGCCAGCAGCCAAGTTAAGTTATGGCCCCAGGTGTCCGACGAGCAGTACTTC.

The chain is built from TRBV19 and TRBJ2-5; 7 bases are a match to TRBD2. V trimming: 3 bases; J trimming: 1 base; junction bases outside the gene matches: 2. Per germline, CDR1 LNHDA and CDR2 SQIVND (reference sequence). The CDR3 is 14 residues long. The DNA of the CDR3 is TGTGCCAGTAGTATGTCTAGCGGCCAAGAGACCCAGTACTTC. This codes for CASSMSSGQETQYF.

The V call is TRBV30, the J call TRBJ1-3; 7 bases are shared with TRBD1. The germline V gene encodes CDR1 GTSNPN and CDR2 SVGIG (reference sequence). The V gene end was trimmed by 3 bases and the J gene end by 4 bases; junction bases not matched to a gene: 9. The CDR3 runs to 15 residues. The CDR3, as DNA: TGTGCCTGGAGGGGACCGGGACAGCAAGGAAACACCATATATTTT. Residues: CAWRGPGQQGNTIYF.

As DNA, the CDR3 is TGTGCCAGCAGCCAACAGGGGAACTATGGCTACACCTTC. Its protein is CASSQQGNYGYTF. The V and J genes are TRBV27 and TRBJ1-2; 7 positions agree with TRBD1. The CDR3 totals 13 residues. The V gene end was trimmed by 6 bases and the J gene end by 2 bases; junction bases not matched to a gene: 3. The V gene's germline CDR1 is MNHEY and CDR2 SMNVEV (reference sequence).

This chain connects TRBV25-1 to TRBJ2-2; 7 bases fit TRBD1. Trimming at V came to 6 bases and at J to 1 base, leaving 8 bases not matched to a gene. The CDR3 sequence is 16 residues long. Germline CDR1 and CDR2: MGHDK and SYGVNS. This CDR3 reads CASSGAGTVNTGELFF. DNA for the CDR3: TGTGCCAGCAGCGGGGCCGGGACAGTGAACACCGGGGAGCTGTTTTTT.

The chain employs TRBV30 and TRBJ1-4, with D maybe TRBD1 (5 bases). Germline V CDR1 and CDR2: GTSNPN, SVGIG (reference sequence). This CDR3 is 15 amino acids long. Trimming pared 1 base from V and 5 bases from J, leaving 14 bases between. CDR3 nucleotides: TGTGCCTGGAGTGAGCGTGGGCGGGGGAATGAAAAACTGTTTTTT. This sequence encodes CAWSERGRGNEKLFF.

This chain uses TRBV18 with TRBJ2-3; D remains unclear. Per germline, CDR1 KGHSH and CDR2 LQKENI. V lost 1 base and J lost 5, with 16 bases in between. The length of the CDR3 is 16 residues. This chain's CDR3 is CASSPRQSLGGDTQYF. The CDR3 nucleotides are TGTGCCAGCTCACCACGGCAATCCCTCGGTGGAGATACGCAGTATTTT.

The sample holds many counts of this clone. The CDR3 DNA reads TGTGCCAGCAGCCAGGGACAGGGGATGAACGAGCAGTACTTC. Translating it yields CASSQGQGMNEQYF. The chain has TRBV3-1 (or the pseudogene TRBV3-2) and TRBJ2-7, with 10 bases fitting TRBD1. CDR1 is LGHDT and CDR2 is YNNKEL in the germline V gene (reference sequence). This CDR3 has 14 amino acids. V was pared by 3 bases and J by 5 bases, with 4 bases of the junction left unmatched.

This chain uses TRBV29-1 with TRBJ2-1; the D is unclear. Trimming took 4 bases from V and 5 from J, leaving 6 bases between them. This CDR3 region has 11 residues. Germline CDR1 reads SQVTM; CDR2 reads ANQGSEA. The CDR3 DNA sequence: TGCAGCGTTGTGGGAAACAATGAGCAGTTCTTC. Translated: CSVVGNNEQFF.

This clone was seen once. The rearrangement joins TRBV27 to TRBJ1-2, with no clear D. Trimming shortened V by 4 bases and J by 1 base, and 10 bases separated the two germline ends. Germline V CDR1 and CDR2: MNHEY, SMNVEV (reference sequence). This CDR3 is 14 amino acids long. The CDR3 region is CASSSPLRNYGYTF. CDR3 DNA sequence: TGTGCCAGCAGTTCACCCCTGCGTAACTATGGCTACACCTTC.

The rearrangement links TRBV11-2 to TRBJ2-3; D gene unclear. From germline, CDR1 is SGHAT and CDR2 FQNNGV. The CDR3 is 17 residues long. V lost 2 bases and J 5 bases, leaving 20 bases between the germline ends. For the CDR3, the DNA is TGTGCCAGCAGCTTATTTACTTTGCGGCGCGCAGAAGATACGCAGTATTTT. It specifies CASSLFTLRRAEDTQYF.